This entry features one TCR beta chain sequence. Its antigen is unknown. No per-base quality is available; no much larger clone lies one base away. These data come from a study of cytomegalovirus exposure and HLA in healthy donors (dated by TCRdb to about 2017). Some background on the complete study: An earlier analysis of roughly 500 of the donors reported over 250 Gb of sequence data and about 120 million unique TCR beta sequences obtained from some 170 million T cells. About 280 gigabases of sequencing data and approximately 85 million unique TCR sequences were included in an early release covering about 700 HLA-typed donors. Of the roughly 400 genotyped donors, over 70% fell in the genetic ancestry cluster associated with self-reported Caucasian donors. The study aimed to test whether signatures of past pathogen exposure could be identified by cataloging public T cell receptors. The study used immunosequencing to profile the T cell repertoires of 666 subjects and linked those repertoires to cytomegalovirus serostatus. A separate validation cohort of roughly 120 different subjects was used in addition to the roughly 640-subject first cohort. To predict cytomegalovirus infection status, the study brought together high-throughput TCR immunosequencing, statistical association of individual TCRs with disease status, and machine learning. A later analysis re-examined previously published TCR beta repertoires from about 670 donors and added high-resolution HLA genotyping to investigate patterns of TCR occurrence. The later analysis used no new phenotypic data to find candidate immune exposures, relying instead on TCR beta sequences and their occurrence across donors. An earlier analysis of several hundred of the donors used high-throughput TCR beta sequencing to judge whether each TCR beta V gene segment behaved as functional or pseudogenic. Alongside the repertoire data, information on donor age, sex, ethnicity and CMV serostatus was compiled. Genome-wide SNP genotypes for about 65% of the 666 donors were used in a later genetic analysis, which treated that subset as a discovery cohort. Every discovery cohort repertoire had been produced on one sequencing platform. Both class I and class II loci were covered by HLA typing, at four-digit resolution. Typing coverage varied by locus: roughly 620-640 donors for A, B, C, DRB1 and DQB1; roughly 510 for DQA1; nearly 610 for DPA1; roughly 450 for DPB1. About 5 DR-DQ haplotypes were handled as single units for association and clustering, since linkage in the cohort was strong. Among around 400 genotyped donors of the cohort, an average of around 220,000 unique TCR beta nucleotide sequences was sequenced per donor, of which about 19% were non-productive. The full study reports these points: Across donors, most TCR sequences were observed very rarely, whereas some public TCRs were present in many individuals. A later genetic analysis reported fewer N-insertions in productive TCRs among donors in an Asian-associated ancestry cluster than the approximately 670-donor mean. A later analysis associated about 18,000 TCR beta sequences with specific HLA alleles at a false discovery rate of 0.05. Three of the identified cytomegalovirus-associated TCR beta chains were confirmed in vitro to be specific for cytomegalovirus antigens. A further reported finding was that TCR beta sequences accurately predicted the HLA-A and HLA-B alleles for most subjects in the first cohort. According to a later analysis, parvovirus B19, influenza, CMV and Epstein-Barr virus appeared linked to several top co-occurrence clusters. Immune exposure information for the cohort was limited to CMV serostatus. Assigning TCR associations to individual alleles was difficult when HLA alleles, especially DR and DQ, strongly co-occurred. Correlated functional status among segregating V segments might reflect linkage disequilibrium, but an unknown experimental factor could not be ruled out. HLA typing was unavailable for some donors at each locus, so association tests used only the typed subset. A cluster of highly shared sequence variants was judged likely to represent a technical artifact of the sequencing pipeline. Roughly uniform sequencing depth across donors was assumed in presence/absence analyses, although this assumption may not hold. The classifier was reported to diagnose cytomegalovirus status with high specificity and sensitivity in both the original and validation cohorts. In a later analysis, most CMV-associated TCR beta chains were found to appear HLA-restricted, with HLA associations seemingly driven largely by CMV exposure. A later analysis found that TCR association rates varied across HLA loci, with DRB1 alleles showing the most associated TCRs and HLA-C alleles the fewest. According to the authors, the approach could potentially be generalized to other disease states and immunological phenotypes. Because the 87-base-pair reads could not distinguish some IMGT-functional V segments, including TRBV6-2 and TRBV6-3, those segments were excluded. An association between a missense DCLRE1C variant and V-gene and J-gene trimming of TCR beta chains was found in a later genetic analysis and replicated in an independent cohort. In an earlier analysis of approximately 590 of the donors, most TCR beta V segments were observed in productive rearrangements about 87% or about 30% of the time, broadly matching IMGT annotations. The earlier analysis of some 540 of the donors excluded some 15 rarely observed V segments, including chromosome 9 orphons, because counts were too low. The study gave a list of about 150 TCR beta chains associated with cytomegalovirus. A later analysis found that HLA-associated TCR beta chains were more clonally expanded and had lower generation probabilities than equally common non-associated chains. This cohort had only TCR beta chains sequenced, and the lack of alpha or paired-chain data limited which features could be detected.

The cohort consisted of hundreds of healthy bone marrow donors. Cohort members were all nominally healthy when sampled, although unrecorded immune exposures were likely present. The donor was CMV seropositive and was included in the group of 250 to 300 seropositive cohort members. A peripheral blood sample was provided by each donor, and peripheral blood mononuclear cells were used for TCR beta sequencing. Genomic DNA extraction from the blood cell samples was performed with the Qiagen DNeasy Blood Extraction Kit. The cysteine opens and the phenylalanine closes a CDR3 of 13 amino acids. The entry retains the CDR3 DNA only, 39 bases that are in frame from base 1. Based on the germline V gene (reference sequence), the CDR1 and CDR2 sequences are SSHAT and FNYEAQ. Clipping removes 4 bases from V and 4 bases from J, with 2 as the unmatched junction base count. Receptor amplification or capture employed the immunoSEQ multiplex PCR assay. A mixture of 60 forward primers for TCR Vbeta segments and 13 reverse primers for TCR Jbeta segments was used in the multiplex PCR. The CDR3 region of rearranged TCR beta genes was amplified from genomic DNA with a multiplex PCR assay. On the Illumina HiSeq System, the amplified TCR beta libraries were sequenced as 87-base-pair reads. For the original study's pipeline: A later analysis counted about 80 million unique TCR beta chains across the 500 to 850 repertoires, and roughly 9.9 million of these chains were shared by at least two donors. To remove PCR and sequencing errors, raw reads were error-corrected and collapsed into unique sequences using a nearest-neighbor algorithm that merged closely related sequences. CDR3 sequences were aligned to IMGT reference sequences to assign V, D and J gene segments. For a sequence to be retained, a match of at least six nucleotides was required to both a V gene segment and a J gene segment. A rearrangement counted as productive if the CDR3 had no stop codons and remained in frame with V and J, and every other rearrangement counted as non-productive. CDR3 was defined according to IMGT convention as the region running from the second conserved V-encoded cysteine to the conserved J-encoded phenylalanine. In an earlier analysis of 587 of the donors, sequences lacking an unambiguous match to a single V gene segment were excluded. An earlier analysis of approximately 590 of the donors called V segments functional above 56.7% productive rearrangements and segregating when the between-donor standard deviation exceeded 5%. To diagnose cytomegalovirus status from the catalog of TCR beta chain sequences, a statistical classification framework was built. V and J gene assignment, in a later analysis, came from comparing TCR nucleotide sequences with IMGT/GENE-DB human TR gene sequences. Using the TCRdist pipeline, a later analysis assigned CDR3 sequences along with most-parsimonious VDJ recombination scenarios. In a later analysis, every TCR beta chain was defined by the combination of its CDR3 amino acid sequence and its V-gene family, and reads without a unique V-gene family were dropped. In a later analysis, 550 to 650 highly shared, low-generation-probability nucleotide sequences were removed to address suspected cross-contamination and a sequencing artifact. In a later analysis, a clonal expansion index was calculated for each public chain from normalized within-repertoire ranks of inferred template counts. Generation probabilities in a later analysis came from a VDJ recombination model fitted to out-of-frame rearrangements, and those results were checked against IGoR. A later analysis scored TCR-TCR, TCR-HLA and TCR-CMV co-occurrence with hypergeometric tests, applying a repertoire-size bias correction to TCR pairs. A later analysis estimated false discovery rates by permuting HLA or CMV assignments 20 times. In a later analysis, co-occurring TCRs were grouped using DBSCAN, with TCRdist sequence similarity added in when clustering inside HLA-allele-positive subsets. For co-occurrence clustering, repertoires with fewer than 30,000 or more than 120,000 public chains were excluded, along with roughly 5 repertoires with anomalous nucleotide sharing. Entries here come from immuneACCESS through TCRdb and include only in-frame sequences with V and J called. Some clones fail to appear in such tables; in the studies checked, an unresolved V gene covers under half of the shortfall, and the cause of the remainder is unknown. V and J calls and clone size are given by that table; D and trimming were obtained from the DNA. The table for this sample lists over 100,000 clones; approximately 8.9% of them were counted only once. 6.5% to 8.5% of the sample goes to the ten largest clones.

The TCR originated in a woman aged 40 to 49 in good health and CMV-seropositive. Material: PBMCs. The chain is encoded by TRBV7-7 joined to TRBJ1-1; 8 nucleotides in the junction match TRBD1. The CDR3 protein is CASSSGQGTEAFF. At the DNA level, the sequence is TGTGCCAGCAGCTCCGGACAGGGCACTGAAGCTTTCTTT.